Here is one TCR beta chain with its context. Its target is not known. The V and J ends lost 4 bases and 6 bases respectively, with 4 bases between them. Germline V gene data show CDR1 as SGHVS and CDR2 as FQNEAQ. The CDR3 extends over 10 amino acids. This sample was taken from a study of T-cell memory formation after mild COVID-19. One entry per CDR3 protein, called by TCRdb with MiXCR from the 5' RACE reads. The table includes 350,000 to 450,000 distinct CDR3 sequences, 20% detected once. Study-wide results and caveats: CD4/CD8 balance held among clones contracting day 15 to 85, and later expanders leaned CD4+.

The sequence was collected from an adult woman who had mild COVID-19 (a few samples of this study predate the infection). Cell type and time point are not known. Material: PBMCs or a T cell subset sorted from them (not recorded which). This sequence joins TRBV7-8 and TRBJ2-7; D gene ambiguous. The chain's CDR3 is CASSSVEQYF. For the CDR3, the DNA is TGTGCCAGCAGCTCAGTCGAGCAGTACTTC. The full variable domain, rest sourced from reference TRBV7-8 and TRBJ2-7, is GAGVSQSPRYKVAKRGQDVALRCDPISGHVSLFWYQQALGQGPEFLTYFQNEAQLDKSGLPSDRFFAERPEGSVSTLKIQRTQQEDSAVYLCASSSVEQYFGPGTRLTVT.